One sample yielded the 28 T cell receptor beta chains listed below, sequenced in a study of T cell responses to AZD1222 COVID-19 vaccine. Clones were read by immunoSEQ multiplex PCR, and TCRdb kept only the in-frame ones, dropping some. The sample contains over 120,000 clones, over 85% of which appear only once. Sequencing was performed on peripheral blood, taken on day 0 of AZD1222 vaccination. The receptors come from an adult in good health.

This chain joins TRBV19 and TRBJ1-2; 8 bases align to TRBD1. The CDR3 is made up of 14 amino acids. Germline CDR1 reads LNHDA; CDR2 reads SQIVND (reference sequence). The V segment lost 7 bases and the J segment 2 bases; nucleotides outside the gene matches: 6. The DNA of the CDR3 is TGTGCCAGTACCCAGACAGGGGAGAACTATGGCTACACCTTC. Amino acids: CASTQTGENYGYTF.

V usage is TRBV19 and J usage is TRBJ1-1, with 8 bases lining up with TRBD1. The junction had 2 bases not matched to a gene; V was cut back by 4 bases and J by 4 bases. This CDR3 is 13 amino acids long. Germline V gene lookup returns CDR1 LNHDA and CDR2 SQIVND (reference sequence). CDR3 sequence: CASSNGQGTEAFF. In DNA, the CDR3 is TGTGCCAGTAGTAACGGACAGGGCACTGAAGCTTTCTTT.

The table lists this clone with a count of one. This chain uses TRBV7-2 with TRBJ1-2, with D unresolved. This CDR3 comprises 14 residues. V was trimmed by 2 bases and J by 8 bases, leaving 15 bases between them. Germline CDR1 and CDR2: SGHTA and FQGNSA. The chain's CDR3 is CASSLNGRADGYTF. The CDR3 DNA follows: TGTGCCAGCAGCTTAAATGGGCGGGCGGACGGCTACACCTTC.

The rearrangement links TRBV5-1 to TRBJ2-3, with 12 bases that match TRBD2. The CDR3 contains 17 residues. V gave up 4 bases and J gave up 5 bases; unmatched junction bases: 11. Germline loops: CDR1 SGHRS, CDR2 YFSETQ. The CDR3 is CASSRQTSGSIVDTQYF. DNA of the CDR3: TGCGCCAGCAGCCGACAGACTAGCGGGAGTATAGTAGATACGCAGTATTTT.

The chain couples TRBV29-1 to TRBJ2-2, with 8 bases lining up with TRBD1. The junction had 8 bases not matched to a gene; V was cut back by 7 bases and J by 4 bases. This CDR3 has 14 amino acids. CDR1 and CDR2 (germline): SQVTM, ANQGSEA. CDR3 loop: CSGQGQGTTGELFF. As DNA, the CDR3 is TGCAGCGGACAGGGGCAGGGGACCACCGGGGAGCTGTTTTTT.

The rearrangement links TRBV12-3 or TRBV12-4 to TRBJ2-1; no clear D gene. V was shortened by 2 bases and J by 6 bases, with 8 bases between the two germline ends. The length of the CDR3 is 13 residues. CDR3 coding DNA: TGTGCCAGCAGTTTATCGGCAGGCAATGAGCAGTTCTTC. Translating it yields CASSLSAGNEQFF.

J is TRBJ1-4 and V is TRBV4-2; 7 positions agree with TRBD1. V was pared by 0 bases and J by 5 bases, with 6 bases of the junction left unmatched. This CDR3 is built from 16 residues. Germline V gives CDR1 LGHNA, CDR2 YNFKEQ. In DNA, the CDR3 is TGTGCCAGCAGCCAAGAAGGGACAGCGATAAATGAAAAACTGTTTTTT. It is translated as CASSQEGTAINEKLFF.

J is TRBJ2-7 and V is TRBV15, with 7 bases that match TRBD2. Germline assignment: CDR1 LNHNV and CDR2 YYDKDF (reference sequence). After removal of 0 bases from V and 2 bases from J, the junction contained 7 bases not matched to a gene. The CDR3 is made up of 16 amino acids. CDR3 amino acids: CATSRDPGLVPYEQYF. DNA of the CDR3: TGTGCCACCAGCAGAGATCCAGGACTAGTTCCCTACGAGCAGTACTTC.

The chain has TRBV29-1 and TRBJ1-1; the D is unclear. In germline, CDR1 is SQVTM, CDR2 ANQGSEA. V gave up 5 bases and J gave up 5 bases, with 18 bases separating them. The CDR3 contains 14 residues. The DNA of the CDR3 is TGCAGCGTTTTAAAGGGATTACGTGGAACTGAAGCTTTCTTT. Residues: CSVLKGLRGTEAFF.

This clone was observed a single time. The CDR3 coding sequence is TGTGCCAGCTCACCAGAGTTAGCGGGGCGCCACTACGAGCAGTACTTC. The encoded protein is CASSPELAGRHYEQYF. The chain couples TRBV18 to TRBJ2-7, with 8 positions matching TRBD2. This CDR3 comprises 16 residues. Germline V gives CDR1 KGHSH, CDR2 LQKENI. V trimming: 2 bases; J trimming: 3 bases; junction bases outside the gene matches: 9.

CDR3 loop: CASSRAGTANTGELFF. The CDR3 bases are TGTGCCAGCAGCCGGGCCGGGACAGCGAACACCGGGGAGCTGTTTTTT. The chain is built from TRBV3-1 (or the pseudogene TRBV3-2) and TRBJ2-2, with 7 bases matching TRBD1. The CDR3 is made up of 16 amino acids. Trimming removed 4 bases from V and 0 bases from J; junction bases left unmatched: 5. Looked up from germline, CDR1 is LGHDT and CDR2 is YNNKEL (reference sequence).

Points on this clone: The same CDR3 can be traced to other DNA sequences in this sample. The CDR3 region has the DNA TGTGCCAGCAGACCGGGACAGGGGCTAGAGACCCAGTACTTC. Protein product: CASRPGQGLETQYF. This rearrangement joins TRBV2 to TRBJ2-5, with TRBD1 identical over 10 bases. There are 14 residues in the CDR3. Per germline, CDR1 SNHLY and CDR2 FYNNEI. The ends lost 6 bases at V and 4 bases at J; junction bases unmatched: 5.

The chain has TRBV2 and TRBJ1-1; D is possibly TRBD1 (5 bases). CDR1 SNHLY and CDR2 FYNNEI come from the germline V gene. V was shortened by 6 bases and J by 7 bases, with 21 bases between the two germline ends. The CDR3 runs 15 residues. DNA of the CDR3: TGTGCCAGCAGCTATCAGGGTTCCCTAACTGGTGAAGCTTTCTTT. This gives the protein CASSYQGSLTGEAFF.

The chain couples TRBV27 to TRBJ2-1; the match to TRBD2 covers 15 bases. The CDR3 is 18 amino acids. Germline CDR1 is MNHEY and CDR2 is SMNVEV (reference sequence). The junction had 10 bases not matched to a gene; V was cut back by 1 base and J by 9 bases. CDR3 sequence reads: CASSLLGIGTSGRTEQFF. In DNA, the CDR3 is TGTGCCAGCAGTTTATTAGGGATAGGGACTAGCGGGAGGACTGAGCAGTTCTTC.

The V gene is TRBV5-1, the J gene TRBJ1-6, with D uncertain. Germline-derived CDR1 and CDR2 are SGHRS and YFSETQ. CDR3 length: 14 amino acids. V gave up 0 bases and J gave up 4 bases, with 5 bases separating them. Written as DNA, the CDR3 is TGCGCCAGCAGCTTGGGGGATTATAATTCACCCCTCCACTTT. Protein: CASSLGDYNSPLHF.

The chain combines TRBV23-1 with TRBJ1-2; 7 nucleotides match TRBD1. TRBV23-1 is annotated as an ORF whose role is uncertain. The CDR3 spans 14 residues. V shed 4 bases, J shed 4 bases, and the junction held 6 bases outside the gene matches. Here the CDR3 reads CASSPRQGCYGYTF. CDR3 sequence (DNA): TGCGCCAGCAGTCCCCGACAGGGATGCTATGGCTACACCTTC.

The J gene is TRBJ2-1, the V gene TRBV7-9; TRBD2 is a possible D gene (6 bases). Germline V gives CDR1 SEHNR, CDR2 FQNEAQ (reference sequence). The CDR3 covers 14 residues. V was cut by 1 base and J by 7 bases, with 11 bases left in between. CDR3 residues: CASSLGGGENEQFF. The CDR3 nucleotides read TGTGCCAGCAGCTTAGGAGGAGGGGAAAATGAGCAGTTCTTC. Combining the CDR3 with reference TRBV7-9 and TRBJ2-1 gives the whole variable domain DTGVSQNPRHKITKRGQNVTFRCDPISEHNRLYWYRQTLGQGPEFLTYFQNEAQLEKSRLLSDRFSAERPKGSFSTLEIQRTEQGDSAMYLCASSLGGGENEQFFGPGTRLTVL.

CDR3 sequence reads: CASSLDRADQPQHF. Written as DNA, the CDR3 is TGTGCCAGCAGCTTGGACAGGGCGGATCAGCCCCAGCATTTT. The chain recombines TRBV5-4 with TRBJ1-5; TRBD1 is a possible D gene (6 bases). Per germline, CDR1 SGHNT and CDR2 YYREEE (reference sequence). The CDR3 consists of 14 residues. V lost 0 bases and J 5 bases, leaving 9 bases between the germline ends.

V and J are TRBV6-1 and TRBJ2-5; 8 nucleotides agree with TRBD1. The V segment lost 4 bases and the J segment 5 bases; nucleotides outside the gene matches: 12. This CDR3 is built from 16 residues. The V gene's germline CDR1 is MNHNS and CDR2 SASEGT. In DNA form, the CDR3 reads TGTGCCAGCAGTGGCTGGGGGACAGGTCCGTCGGAGACCCAGTACTTC. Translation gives CASSGWGTGPSETQYF.

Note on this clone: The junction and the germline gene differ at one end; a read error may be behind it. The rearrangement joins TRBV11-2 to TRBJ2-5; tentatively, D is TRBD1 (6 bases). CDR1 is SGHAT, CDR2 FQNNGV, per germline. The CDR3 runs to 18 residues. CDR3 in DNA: TGTGCCAGCAGCTACCGGGTGCCAGCAGCTTTCGCTGGTGGACAGCCCCACTTC. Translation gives CASSYRVPAAFAGGQPHF.

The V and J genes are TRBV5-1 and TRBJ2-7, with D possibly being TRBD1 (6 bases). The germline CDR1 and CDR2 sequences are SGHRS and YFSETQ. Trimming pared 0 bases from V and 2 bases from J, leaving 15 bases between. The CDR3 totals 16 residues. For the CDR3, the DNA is TGCGCCAGCAGCTTGGGGGTCCAGGGGCGCGCCTACGAGCAGTACTTC. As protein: CASSLGVQGRAYEQYF.

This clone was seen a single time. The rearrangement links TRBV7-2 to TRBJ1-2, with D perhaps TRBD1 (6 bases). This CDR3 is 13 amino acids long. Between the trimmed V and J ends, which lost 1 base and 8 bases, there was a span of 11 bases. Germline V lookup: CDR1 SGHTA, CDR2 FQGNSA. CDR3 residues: CASSLVKGGGYTF. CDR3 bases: TGTGCCAGCAGCTTAGTTAAGGGGGGAGGCTACACCTTC.

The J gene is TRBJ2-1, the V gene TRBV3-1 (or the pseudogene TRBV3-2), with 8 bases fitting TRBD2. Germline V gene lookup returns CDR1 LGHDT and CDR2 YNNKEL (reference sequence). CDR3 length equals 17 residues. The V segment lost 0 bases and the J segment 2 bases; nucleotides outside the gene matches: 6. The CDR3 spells CASSQDALAVTYNEQFF. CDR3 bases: TGTGCCAGCAGCCAAGATGCACTAGCGGTGACCTACAATGAGCAGTTCTTC.

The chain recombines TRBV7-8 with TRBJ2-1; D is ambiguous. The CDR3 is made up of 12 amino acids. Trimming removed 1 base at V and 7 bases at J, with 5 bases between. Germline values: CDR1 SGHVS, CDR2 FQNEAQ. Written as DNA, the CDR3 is TGTGCCAGCAGCTTAGAAGTAAATGAGCAGTTCTTC. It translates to CASSLEVNEQFF.

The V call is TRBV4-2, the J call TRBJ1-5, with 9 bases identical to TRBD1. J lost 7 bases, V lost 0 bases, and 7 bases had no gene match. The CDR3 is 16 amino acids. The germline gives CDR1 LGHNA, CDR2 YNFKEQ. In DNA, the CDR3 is TGTGCCAGCAGCCAAGATTTTACAGGGGGCTACCAGCCCCAGCATTTT. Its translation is CASSQDFTGGYQPQHF.

The CDR3 DNA is TGTGCCAGCAGCCAGCGGGAGCACGAGCAGTACTTC. Translation: CASSQREHEQYF. The chain joins TRBV3-1 (or the pseudogene TRBV3-2) to TRBJ2-7, with TRBD2 matching 7 bases. The germline V gene encodes CDR1 LGHDT and CDR2 YNNKEL (reference sequence). This CDR3 comprises 12 residues. The V segment lost 3 bases and the J segment 5 bases; nucleotides outside the gene matches: 1.

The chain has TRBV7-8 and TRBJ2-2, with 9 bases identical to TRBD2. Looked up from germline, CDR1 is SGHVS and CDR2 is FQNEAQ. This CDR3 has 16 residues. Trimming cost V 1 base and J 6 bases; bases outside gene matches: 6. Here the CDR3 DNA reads TGTGCCAGCAGCTTAGTGGTTAGCGGGGGACCCGGGGAGCTGTTTTTT. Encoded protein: CASSLVVSGGPGELFF.

In DNA form, the CDR3 reads TGTGCCAGCAGCCAAACTAGCGGGGGTAACAATGAGCAGTTCTTC. It translates to CASSQTSGGNNEQFF. The chain employs TRBV6-6 and TRBJ2-1, with 11 positions matching TRBD2. The CDR3 length is 15 residues. The germline V gene encodes CDR1 MNHNY and CDR2 SVGAGI (reference sequence). J gave up 5 bases and V 6 bases, and 6 bases lay outside the gene matches.